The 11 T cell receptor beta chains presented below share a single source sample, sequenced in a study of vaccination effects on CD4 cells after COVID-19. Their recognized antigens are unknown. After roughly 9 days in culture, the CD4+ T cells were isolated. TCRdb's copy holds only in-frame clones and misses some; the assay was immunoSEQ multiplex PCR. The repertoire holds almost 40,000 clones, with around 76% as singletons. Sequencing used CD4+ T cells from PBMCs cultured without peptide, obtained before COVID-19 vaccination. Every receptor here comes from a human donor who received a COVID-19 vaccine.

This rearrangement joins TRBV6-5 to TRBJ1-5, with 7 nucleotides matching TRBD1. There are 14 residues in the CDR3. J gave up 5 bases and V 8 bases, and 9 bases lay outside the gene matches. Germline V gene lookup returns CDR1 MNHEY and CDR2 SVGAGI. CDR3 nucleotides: TGTGCCAGCGGATTACGACAGGGCTATCAGCCCCAGCATTTT. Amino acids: CASGLRQGYQPQHF.

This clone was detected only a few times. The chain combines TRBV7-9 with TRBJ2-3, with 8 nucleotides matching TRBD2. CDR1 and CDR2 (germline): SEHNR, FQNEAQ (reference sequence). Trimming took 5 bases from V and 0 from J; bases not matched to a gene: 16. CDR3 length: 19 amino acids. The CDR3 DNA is TGTGCCAGCAGCCAGGGGACGTACGGAGCGGGGGCTAGCACAGATACGCAGTATTTT. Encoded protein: CASSQGTYGAGASTDTQYF.

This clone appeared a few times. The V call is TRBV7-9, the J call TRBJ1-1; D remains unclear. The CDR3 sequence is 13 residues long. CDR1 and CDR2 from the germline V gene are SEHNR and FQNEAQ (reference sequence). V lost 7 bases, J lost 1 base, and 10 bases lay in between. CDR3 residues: CASTVQENTEAFF. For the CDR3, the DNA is TGTGCCAGCACCGTGCAGGAGAACACTGAAGCTTTCTTT.

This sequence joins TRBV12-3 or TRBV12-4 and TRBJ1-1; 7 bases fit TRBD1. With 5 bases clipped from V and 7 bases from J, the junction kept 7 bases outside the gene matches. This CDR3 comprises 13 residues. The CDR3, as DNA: TGTGCCAGCAGTAGAGGTCAGGGGGTTGAAGCTTTCTTT. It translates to CASSRGQGVEAFF.

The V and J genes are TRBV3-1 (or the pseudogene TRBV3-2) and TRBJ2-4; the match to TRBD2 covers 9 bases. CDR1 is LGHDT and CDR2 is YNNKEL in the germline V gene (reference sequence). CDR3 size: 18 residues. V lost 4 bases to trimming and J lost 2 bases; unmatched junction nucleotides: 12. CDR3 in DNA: TGTGCCAGCAGCCCGTTTTTGATAGCGGGGGATACCAAAAACATTCAGTACTTC. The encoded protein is CASSPFLIAGDTKNIQYF.

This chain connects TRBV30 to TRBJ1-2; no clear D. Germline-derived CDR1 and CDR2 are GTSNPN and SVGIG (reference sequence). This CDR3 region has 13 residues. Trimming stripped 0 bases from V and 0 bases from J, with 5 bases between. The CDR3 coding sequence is TGTGCCTGGAGTGTAGAGGCTAACTATGGCTACACCTTC. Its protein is CAWSVEANYGYTF.

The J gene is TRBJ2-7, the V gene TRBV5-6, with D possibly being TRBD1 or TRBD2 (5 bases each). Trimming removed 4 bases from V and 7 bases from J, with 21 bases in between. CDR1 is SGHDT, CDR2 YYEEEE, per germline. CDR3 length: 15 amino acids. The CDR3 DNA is TGTGCCAGCAGCACGGGGACCGCTAGACAGTGGGAGCAGTACGTC. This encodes CASSTGTARQWEQYV.

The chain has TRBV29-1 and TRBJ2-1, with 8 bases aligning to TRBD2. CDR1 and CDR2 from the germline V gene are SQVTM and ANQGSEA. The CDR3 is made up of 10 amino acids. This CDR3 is CVGGGTEQFF. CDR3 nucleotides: TGCGTCGGGGGGGGGACTGAGCAGTTCTTC.

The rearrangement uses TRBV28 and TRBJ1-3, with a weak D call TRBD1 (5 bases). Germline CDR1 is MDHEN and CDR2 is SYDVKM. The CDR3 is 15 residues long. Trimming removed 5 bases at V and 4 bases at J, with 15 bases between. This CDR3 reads CASSPPGRAGNTIYF. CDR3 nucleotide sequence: TGTGCCAGCAGTCCCCCGGGCAGGGCGGGAAACACCATATATTTT.

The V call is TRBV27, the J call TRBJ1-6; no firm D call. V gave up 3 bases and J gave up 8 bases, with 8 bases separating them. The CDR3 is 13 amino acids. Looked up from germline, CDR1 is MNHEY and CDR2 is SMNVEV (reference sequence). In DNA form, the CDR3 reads TGTGCCAGCAGTTTTAGGGATTATTCACCCCTCCACTTT. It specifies CASSFRDYSPLHF.

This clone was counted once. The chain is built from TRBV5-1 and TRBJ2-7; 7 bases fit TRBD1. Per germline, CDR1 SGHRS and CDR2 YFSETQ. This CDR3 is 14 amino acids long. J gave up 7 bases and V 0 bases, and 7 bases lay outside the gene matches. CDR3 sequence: CASSLEGQSGEQYV. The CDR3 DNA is TGCGCCAGCAGCTTGGAGGGACAGAGCGGAGAGCAGTACGTC.